This TCR beta chain was captured by sequencing in a study of T cell responses to AZD1222 COVID-19 vaccine. Study outcomes and limitations: Distributed over spike, vaccine-associated CD4 TCRs predominated at 160-218 and 743-854. Repertoires were obtained only post-peak T cell response. Donors were chiefly white British, with a greater number of females, and clonal diversity was perhaps underestimated.

Looked up from germline, CDR1 is LNHDA and CDR2 is SQIVND (reference sequence). The V end lost 3 bases, the J end lost 6 bases, and 17 bases lay between the germline ends. This CDR3 spans 15 amino acids. A remark on this clone: Its antigen is unknown.

Only in-frame clones appear in the TCRdb table, and some are missing; sequencing was by immunoSEQ multiplex PCR. The table shows about 130,000 clones, with approximately 85% occurring only once. The chain uses TRBV19 and TRBJ1-2, with D possibly matching TRBD1 (5 bases). The clonotype originates from an adult in good health. The sample here was peripheral blood, taken on day 0 of AZD1222 vaccination. In DNA form, the CDR3 reads TGTGCCAGTAGTATTTCAGGGCAGGGATGGAATGGCTACACCTTC. It specifies CASSISGQGWNGYTF.